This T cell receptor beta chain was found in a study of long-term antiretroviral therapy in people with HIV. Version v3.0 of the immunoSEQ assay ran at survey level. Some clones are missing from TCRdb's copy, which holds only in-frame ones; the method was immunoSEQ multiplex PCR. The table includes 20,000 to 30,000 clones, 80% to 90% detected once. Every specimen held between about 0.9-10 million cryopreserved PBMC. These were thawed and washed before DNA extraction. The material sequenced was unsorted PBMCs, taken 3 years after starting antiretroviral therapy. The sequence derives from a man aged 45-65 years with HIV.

The chain's CDR3 is CASSGPEWEPGNEQFF. The CDR3 DNA reads as TGTGCCAGCAGTGGCCCTGAATGGGAGCCCGGGAATGAGCAGTTCTTC. The chain carries TRBV25-1 and TRBJ2-1; D possibly corresponds to TRBD2 (5 bases). The CDR3 has 16 amino acids. Trimming stripped 4 bases from V and 7 bases from J, with 20 bases between. Per the germline V gene, CDR1 is MGHDK and CDR2 is SYGVNS. The full variable domain, rest sourced from reference TRBV25-1 and TRBJ2-1, is EADIYQTPRYLVIGTGKKITLECSQTMGHDKMYWYQQDPGMELHLIHYSYGVNSTEKGDLSSESTVSRIRTEHFPLTLESARPSHTSQYLCASSGPEWEPGNEQFFGPGTRLTVL.